This is a list of T cell receptor beta chains from one sample in a study of identical twins. TCRdb fed the 5' RACE reads into MiXCR, producing one record per CDR3 protein. The repertoire includes around 340,000 distinct CDR3 sequences, about 10% of them detected once, and 8% to 9.5% sits in the top ten. The sequenced material came from naive T cells sorted from blood. Receptors were obtained from a woman in her forties or fifties in good health. Both conserved end residues are part of each CDR3. A D gene is named only where the DNA matches it firmly. A row's size may be missing; if present it is once, few, many or a size class.

J gene: TRBJ2-3; D gene: TRBD2; V gene: TRBV20-1; clone size: NA; CDR3 DNA: TGCAGTGCCCCGGAGCGACAGCGGGAGGGATACACAGATACGCAGTATTTT; CDR3 protein: CSAPERQREGYTDTQYF
J gene: TRBJ2-1; D gene: TRBD2; V gene: TRBV7-9; clone size: NA; CDR3 DNA: TGTGCCAGCAGCCCCCGGGAGAGCGGGAGAACCTACAATGAGCAGTTCTTC; CDR3 protein: CASSPRESGRTYNEQFF
J gene: TRBJ1-2; D gene: NA; V gene: TRBV2; clone size: many; CDR3 DNA: TGTGCCAGCAGTGTGGCCAGTAACTATGGCTACACCTTC; CDR3 protein: CASSVASNYGYTF
J gene: TRBJ2-4; D gene: TRBD1; V gene: TRBV5-1; clone size: many; CDR3 DNA: TGCGCCAGCAGCTACAGGGGTTTAGCCAAAAACATTCAGTACTTC; CDR3 protein: CASSYRGLAKNIQYF
J gene: TRBJ2-5; D gene: NA; V gene: TRBV19; clone size: few; CDR3 DNA: TGTGCCAGTAGTGCCAGGGGTCAAAGAGAGACCCAGTACTTC; CDR3 protein: CASSARGQRETQYF
J gene: TRBJ2-1; D gene: TRBD2; V gene: TRBV12-3/TRBV12-4; clone size: many; CDR3 DNA: TGTGCCAGCAGCAACCTAGCGGGATCGGTCAATGAGCAGTTCTTC; CDR3 protein: CASSNLAGSVNEQFF
J gene: TRBJ2-2; D gene: NA; V gene: TRBV12-3/TRBV12-4; clone size: NA; CDR3 DNA: TGTGCCAGCAGTTTTTCGGGGGGCGGCGGCACCGGGGAGCTGTTTTTT; CDR3 protein: CASSFSGGGGTGELFF
J gene: TRBJ2-7; D gene: NA; V gene: TRBV12-3/TRBV12-4; clone size: NA; CDR3 DNA: TGTGCCAGCAGTTTAGTGAGTACCCACGAGCAGTACTTC; CDR3 protein: CASSLVSTHEQYF
J gene: TRBJ1-1; D gene: TRBD1; V gene: TRBV12-3/TRBV12-4; clone size: many; CDR3 DNA: TGTGCCAGCAGTTTAGGAGGGGGCGGGTTTTCTACTGAAGCTTTCTTT; CDR3 protein: CASSLGGGGFSTEAFF
J gene: TRBJ2-5; D gene: NA; V gene: TRBV5-1; clone size: many; CDR3 DNA: TGCGCCAGCAGCTTTACAGAAAACGTAGAGACCCAGTACTTC; CDR3 protein: CASSFTENVETQYF
J gene: TRBJ2-7; D gene: TRBD1; V gene: TRBV29-1; clone size: many; CDR3 DNA: TGCAGCGGGAGACAGGGCTACGAGCAGTACTTC; CDR3 protein: CSGRQGYEQYF
J gene: TRBJ2-7; D gene: NA; V gene: TRBV6-5; clone size: many; CDR3 DNA: TGTGCCAGCAGTTACTCGGTACAGGTGACCTACGAGCAGTACTTC; CDR3 protein: CASSYSVQVTYEQYF
J gene: TRBJ2-1; D gene: NA; V gene: TRBV4-1; clone size: NA; CDR3 DNA: TGCGCCAGCAGCCACCTGGTAGACCCAGAGCAGTTCTTC; CDR3 protein: CASSHLVDPEQFF
J gene: TRBJ2-3; D gene: NA; V gene: TRBV7-6; clone size: many; CDR3 DNA: TGTGCCAGCAGCTTAGTAGGATCCTCCACAGATACGCAGTATTTT; CDR3 protein: CASSLVGSSTDTQYF
J gene: TRBJ1-1; D gene: NA; V gene: TRBV29-1; clone size: many; CDR3 DNA: TGCAGCGTTGAGAACCCGAACGGGGACACTGAAGCTTTCTTT; CDR3 protein: CSVENPNGDTEAFF
J gene: TRBJ2-2; D gene: NA; V gene: TRBV5-1; clone size: few; CDR3 DNA: TGCGCCAGCAGCTTGAGGGGAAACGGGGAGCTGTTTTTT; CDR3 protein: CASSLRGNGELFF
J gene: TRBJ2-7; D gene: TRBD2; V gene: TRBV6-5; clone size: few; CDR3 DNA: TGTGCCAGCAGTATGCGGGGGAACTACTACGAGCAGTACTTC; CDR3 protein: CASSMRGNYYEQYF
J gene: TRBJ1-5; D gene: NA; V gene: TRBV11-3; clone size: NA; CDR3 DNA: TGTGCCAGCAGCTTAGGGCTGGGAACCAATCAGCCCCAGCATTTT; CDR3 protein: CASSLGLGTNQPQHF
J gene: TRBJ1-1; D gene: NA; V gene: TRBV20-1; clone size: many; CDR3 DNA: TGCAGTGCTAGCACCTCGAACACTGAAGCTTTCTTT; CDR3 protein: CSASTSNTEAFF
J gene: TRBJ1-1; D gene: TRBD1; V gene: TRBV20-1; clone size: many; CDR3 DNA: TGCAGTGCTAGAGTCTCCGGGACAGGGGGGACTGAAGCTTTCTTT; CDR3 protein: CSARVSGTGGTEAFF
J gene: TRBJ2-5; D gene: NA; V gene: TRBV15; clone size: NA; CDR3 DNA: TGTGCCACCGGTACTTCGGAGACCCAGTACTTC; CDR3 protein: CATGTSETQYF
J gene: TRBJ1-1; D gene: NA; V gene: TRBV12-3/TRBV12-4; clone size: NA; CDR3 DNA: TGTGCCAGCAGTATCGTACCGGGACATCAGAGGACTGAAGCTTTCTTT; CDR3 protein: CASSIVPGHQRTEAFF
J gene: TRBJ2-5; D gene: NA; V gene: TRBV18; clone size: once; CDR3 DNA: TGTGCCAGCTCACCTTTCAGGGAAGAGACCCAGTACTTC; CDR3 protein: CASSPFREETQYF
J gene: TRBJ2-7; D gene: TRBD2; V gene: TRBV27; clone size: few; CDR3 DNA: TGTGCCAGCAAGCGGGGCCTCGAGCAGTACTTC; CDR3 protein: CASKRGLEQYF